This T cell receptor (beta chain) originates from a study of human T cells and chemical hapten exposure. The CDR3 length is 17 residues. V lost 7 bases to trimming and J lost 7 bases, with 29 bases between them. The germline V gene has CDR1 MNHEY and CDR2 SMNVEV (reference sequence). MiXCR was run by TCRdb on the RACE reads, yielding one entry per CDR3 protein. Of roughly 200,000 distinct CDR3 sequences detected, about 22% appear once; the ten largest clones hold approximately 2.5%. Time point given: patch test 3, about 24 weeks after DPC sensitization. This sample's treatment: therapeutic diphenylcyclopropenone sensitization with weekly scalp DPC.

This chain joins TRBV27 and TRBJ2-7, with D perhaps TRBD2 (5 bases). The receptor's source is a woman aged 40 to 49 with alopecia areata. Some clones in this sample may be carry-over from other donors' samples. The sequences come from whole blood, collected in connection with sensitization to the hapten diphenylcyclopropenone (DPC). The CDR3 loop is CASTTRGPPSSPGEQYF. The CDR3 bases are TGTGCCAGCACCACCCGAGGCCCCCCTAGCTCCCCCGGGGAGCAGTACTTC.